This TCR beta chain was sequenced during a study of blood T cell repertoires in COVID-19. There are 14 residues in the CDR3. Germline V CDR1 and CDR2: MNHEY, SVGAGI. Unmatched junction bases numbered 9, after V lost 8 bases and J lost 2 bases. This clone appeared a few times. Authors' data handling: Amplifying reference gene primers gave estimates of nucleated cell counts. Data came from immunoSEQ multiplex PCR; TCRdb stores just in-frame clones and leaves some out. Clone size and the V and J calls come from that table; the DNA yielded D and trimming. The table shows about 34,000 clones, with roughly three quarters occurring only once.

The sample consisted of peripheral blood. The genes are TRBV6-5 and TRBJ2-7, with 7 nucleotides matching TRBD2. This TCR derives from a man older than 75 with acute or convalescent COVID-19. This chain's CDR3 is CASGTNRFPYEQYF. The CDR3 DNA reads as TGTGCCAGCGGGACTAACAGATTTCCCTACGAGCAGTACTTC.